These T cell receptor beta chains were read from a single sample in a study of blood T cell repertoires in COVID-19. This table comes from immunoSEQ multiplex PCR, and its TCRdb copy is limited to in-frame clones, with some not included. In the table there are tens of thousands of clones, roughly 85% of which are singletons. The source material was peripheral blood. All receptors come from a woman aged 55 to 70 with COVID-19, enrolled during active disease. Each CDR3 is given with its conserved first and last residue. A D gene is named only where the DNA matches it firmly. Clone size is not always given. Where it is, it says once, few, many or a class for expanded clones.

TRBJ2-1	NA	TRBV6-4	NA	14	TGTGCCAGCAAGCAGACCGTGACTTCCAATGAGCAGTTCTTC	CASKQTVTSNEQFF
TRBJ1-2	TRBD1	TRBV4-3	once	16	TGCGCCAGCAGCCAAGGTGTGAGAGGGACAGCATATGGCTACACCTTC	CASSQGVRGTAYGYTF
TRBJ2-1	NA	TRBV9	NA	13	TGTGCCAGCAGCGTAGTTAGAAGGGGAGAGCAGTTCTTC	CASSVVRRGEQFF
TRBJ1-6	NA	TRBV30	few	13	TGTGCCTGGAGTAGGGAGTATAATTCACCCCTCCACTTT	CAWSREYNSPLHF
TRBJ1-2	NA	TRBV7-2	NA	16	TGTGCCAGCAGCTTAGGCCGCGGGGGGGCGAATTATGGCTACACCTTC	CASSLGRGGANYGYTF
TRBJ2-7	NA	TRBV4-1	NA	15	TGCGCCAGCAGCCAAGGAGATGCAGGGCCGAGGGAGCAGTACTTC	CASSQGDAGPREQYF
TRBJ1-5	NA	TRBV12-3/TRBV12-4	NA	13	TGTGCCAGCAGTCCCTCGGCCATTGAGGCCCAGCATTTT	CASSPSAIEAQHF
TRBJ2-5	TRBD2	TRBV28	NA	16	TGTGCCAGCAGTTACGTGGGCGGGAGGGCCGGAGAGACCCAGTACTTC	CASSYVGGRAGETQYF
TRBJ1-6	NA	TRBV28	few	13	TGTGCCAGCAGGTTAGAGCTGGATTCACCCCTCCACTTT	CASRLELDSPLHF
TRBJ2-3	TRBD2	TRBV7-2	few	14	TGTGCCAGCAGCCCGCGGGGGACCACAGATACGCAGTATTTT	CASSPRGTTDTQYF
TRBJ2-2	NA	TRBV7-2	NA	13	TGTGCCAGCAGCTCCCACTCGACCGGGGAGCTGTTTTTT	CASSSHSTGELFF
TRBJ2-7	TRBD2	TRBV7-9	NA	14	TGTGCCAGCAAACCGGGACTAGCTTCCTACGAGCAGTACTTC	CASKPGLASYEQYF
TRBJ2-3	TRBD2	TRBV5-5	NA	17	TGTGCCAGCAGCTTTAGCGGGGGAGCCCTAAACGCAGATACGCAGTATTTT	CASSFSGGALNADTQYF
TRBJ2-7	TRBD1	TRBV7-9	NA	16	TGTGCCAGCAGGTTGGCCCGGGACAGGACTCCTGGGGAGCAGTACTTC	CASRLARDRTPGEQYF
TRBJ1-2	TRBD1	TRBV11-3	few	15	TGTGCCAGCAGCCCAGGGACAGGGAGGCACTATGGCTACACCTTC	CASSPGTGRHYGYTF
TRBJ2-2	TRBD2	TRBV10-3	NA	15	TGTGCCACCTTTAGCGGGAGCGCGAACACCGGGGAGCTGTTTTTT	CATFSGSANTGELFF
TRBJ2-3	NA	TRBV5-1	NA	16	TGCGCCAGCAGCCCGAGACAGGGGAGGGTGACAGATACGCAGTATTTT	CASSPRQGRVTDTQYF
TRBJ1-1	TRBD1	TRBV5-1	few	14	TGCGCCAGCAGCCTGGGACAGGGTCGGACTGAAGCTTTCTTT	CASSLGQGRTEAFF
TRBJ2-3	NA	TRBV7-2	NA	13	TGTGCCAGCAAGAGGGGGGGGGCGGATACGCAGTATTTT	CASKRGGADTQYF
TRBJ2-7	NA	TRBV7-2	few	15	TGTGCCAGCAGCCTCTTTGGGGGACATTACTACGAGCAGTACTTC	CASSLFGGHYYEQYF
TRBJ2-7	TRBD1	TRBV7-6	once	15	TGTGCCAGCAGCTTAGGGGGACAGTTTTCCTACGAGCAGTACTTC	CASSLGGQFSYEQYF
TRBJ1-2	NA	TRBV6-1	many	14	TGTGCCAGCAGTGAATCCAGGGCCAACTATGGCTACACCTTC	CASSESRANYGYTF